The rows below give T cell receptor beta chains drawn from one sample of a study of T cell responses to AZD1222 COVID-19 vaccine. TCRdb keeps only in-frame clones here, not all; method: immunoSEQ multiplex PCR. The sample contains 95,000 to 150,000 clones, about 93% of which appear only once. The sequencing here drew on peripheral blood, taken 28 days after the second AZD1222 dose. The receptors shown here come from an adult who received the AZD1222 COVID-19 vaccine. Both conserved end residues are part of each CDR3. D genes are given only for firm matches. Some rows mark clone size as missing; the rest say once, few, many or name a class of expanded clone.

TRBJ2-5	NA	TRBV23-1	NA	TGCGCCAGCAGTCAATTGCCGGGATGGAAAGAGACCCAGTACTTC	CASSQLPGWKETQYF
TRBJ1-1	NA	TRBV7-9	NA	TGTGCCAGCAGCCCCCGGAACGCGAACACTGAAGCTTTCTTT	CASSPRNANTEAFF
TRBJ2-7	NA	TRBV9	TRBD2	TGTGCCAGCAGCGTAGACAGCGCTAGCGGGAGGGACGAGCAGTACTTC	CASSVDSASGRDEQYF
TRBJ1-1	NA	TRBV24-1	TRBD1	TGTGCCACCAACTACCAGGGGGTTGTCGGCACGAACACTGAAGCTTTCTTT	CATNYQGVVGTNTEAFF
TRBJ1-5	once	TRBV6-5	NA	TGTGCCAGCAGCCAAGGCCCTCAGCCCCAGCATTTT	CASSQGPQPQHF
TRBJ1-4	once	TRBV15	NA	TGTGCCACCAGCAGCCCGGGACGGCCAAAACTGTTTTTT	CATSSPGRPKLFF
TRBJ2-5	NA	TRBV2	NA	TGTGCCAGCAGTGGATCGGGTGGGCAAGAGACCCAGTACTTC	CASSGSGGQETQYF
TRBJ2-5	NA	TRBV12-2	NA	TGTGCAAGTCGCCAGCTGGCGGGAGAGCGGGGAGAGACCCAGTACTTC	CASRQLAGERGETQYF
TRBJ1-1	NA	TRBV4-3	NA	TGCGCCAGCAGCCAAGAGCTGCGGAGGGCTGAAGCTTTCTTT	CASSQELRRAEAFF
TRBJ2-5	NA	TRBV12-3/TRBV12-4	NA	TGTGCCAGCAGTTTAGCGGAGACCCAGTACTTC	CASSLAETQYF
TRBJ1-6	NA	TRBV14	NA	TGTGCCAGCAGCCAAGTTCAGGGCAGATCACCCCTCCACTTT	CASSQVQGRSPLHF
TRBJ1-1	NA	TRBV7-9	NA	TGTGCCAGCAGCTTAGGTACAGGGAACACTGAAGCTTTCTTT	CASSLGTGNTEAFF
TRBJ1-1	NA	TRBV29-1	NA	TGCAGCGCTGGGGGACTTCTGAACACTGAAGCTTTCTTT	CSAGGLLNTEAFF
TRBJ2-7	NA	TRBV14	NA	TGTGCCAGCAGCCAAGAAAGGACCCCTACTTCCGAGCAGTACTTC	CASSQERTPTSEQYF
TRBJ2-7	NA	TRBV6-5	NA	TGTGCCAGCGAGGGGACGGCGTTTGCCTACGAGCAGTACTTC	CASEGTAFAYEQYF
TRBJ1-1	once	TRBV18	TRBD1	TGTGCCAGCTCACCAGGGACAGGGTACACTGAAGCTTTCTTT	CASSPGTGYTEAFF
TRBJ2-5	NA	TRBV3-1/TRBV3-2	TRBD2	TGTGCCAGCAGCCAAGGAGCGGGGGTCTCGGGAGAGACCCAGTACTTC	CASSQGAGVSGETQYF
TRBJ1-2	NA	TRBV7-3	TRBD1	TGTGCCAGCAGCCCATCCGGGACAGGATATGGCTACACCTTC	CASSPSGTGYGYTF
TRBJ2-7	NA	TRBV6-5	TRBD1	TGTGCCAGCAGTTCCGGGACAGGGACCTACGAGCAGTACTTC	CASSSGTGTYEQYF
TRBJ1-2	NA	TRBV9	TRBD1	TGTGCCAGCACAAAGCAGGGGGCGCTGGGCTATGGCTACACCTTC	CASTKQGALGYGYTF
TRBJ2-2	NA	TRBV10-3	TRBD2	TGTGCCATCAGTGGACTAGCGGGAGTCGGGGGGGAGCTGTTTTTT	CAISGLAGVGGELFF
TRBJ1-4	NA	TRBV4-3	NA	TGCGCCAGCAGCCAAAGCGGGACCCGGGGTGAAAAACTGTTTTTT	CASSQSGTRGEKLFF
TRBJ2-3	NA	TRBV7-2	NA	TGTGCCAGCCACCTGGGGCCCGCAGATACGCAGTATTTT	CASHLGPADTQYF
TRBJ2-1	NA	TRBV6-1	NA	TGTGCCAGCAGTGAGGACTTGTATTTGGATGAGCAGTTCTTC	CASSEDLYLDEQFF
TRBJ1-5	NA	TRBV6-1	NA	TGTGCCAGCAGTGAATGGGAGGGGATAGGCAATCAGCCCCAGCATTTT	CASSEWEGIGNQPQHF
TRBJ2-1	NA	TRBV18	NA	TGTGCCAGCTCACCACTCAGGAGCTCCTACAATGAGCAGTTCTTC	CASSPLRSSYNEQFF
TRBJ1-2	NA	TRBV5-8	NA	TGTGCCAGCAGCTGGGGTGGTAAAGGTGGCTACACCTTC	CASSWGGKGGYTF
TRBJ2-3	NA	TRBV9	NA	TGTGCCAGCAGCCTATCGACTAGCACAGATACGCAGTATTTT	CASSLSTSTDTQYF
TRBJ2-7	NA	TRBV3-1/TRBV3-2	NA	TGTGCCAGCAGCCAAATAGATTTTGGCAAGCAGTACTTC	CASSQIDFGKQYF
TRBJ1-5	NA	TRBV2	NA	TGTGCCAGCAGTGAAGGGCAGATCACCTATCAGCCCCAGCATTTT	CASSEGQITYQPQHF
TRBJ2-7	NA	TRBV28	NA	TGTGCCAGCGAGGGGCGTTACGAGCAGTACTTC	CASEGRYEQYF
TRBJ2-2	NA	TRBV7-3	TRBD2	TGTGCCAGCAGCCCGGGACTAGCGGGAGAGGACGGCGGGGAGCTGTTTTTT	CASSPGLAGEDGGELFF
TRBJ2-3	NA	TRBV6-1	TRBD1	TGTGCCAGCAGTGAGACAGGGAACACAGATACGCAGTATTTT	CASSETGNTDTQYF
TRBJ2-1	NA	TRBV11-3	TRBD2	TGTGCCAGCAGCTTAGGAGGGCTAGCGGGCCAATTAAATGAGCAGTTCTTC	CASSLGGLAGQLNEQFF
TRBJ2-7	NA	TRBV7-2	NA	TGTGCCAGCAGCTTAGAGCCGGGGAGCTCCTACGAGCAGTACTTC	CASSLEPGSSYEQYF
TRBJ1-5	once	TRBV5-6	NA	TGTGCCAGCAGCCGAGCGGACAGTTACAATCAGCCCCAGCATTTT	CASSRADSYNQPQHF